One and the same sample provided the 24 T cell receptor beta chains below, sequenced in a study of somatic mutations in cytotoxic T cells in rheumatoid arthritis. Here immunoSEQ multiplex PCR was the method, and the copy in TCRdb shows in-frame clones only, minus some. The table has fewer than 20,000 clones, about 70% seen once. Sequencing input: CD8+ T cells sorted from blood. Receptors originate from an adult with rheumatoid arthritis.

V is TRBV4-1 and J is TRBJ1-5, with a tentative D call TRBD1 (5 bases). The germline V and J ends were trimmed by 0 bases and 1 base, with 13 bases remaining between them. In germline, CDR1 is MGHRA, CDR2 YSYEKL. The length of the CDR3 is 17 residues. The CDR3 loop reads CASSQDPFGASNQPQHF. The CDR3 DNA reads TGCGCCAGCAGCCAAGATCCCTTTGGGGCCAGCAATCAGCCCCAGCATTTT.

The gene calls are TRBV6-1 and TRBJ1-1; D is unclear. The CDR3 is made up of 14 amino acids. V was cut by 3 bases and J by 0 bases, with 8 bases left in between. Germline CDR1 MNHNS, CDR2 SASEGT. CDR3 bases: TGTGCCAGCAGTGATTGGCTAATGAACACTGAAGCTTTCTTT. Translating it yields CASSDWLMNTEAFF.

V gene TRBV19 combines with J gene TRBJ1-2; D call uncertain. Germline values: CDR1 LNHDA, CDR2 SQIVND (reference sequence). The CDR3 extends over 12 amino acids. Deletions cut 6 bases from V and 7 bases from J, with 12 bases between. The CDR3 loop is CASSLYSGGYTF. CDR3 sequence (DNA): TGTGCCAGTAGCTTATACAGCGGTGGCTACACCTTC.

V gene TRBV30 combines with J gene TRBJ1-2; possibly TRBD1 for D (5 bases). The CDR3 length is 15 residues. From germline, CDR1 is GTSNPN and CDR2 SVGIG (reference sequence). Between the trimmed V and J ends, which lost 4 bases and 1 base, there was a span of 16 bases. The CDR3 is CAWNRPLTVNYGYTF. In nucleotides, the CDR3 is TGTGCCTGGAACCGCCCCCTGACAGTTAACTATGGCTACACCTTC.

The V call is TRBV5-5, the J call TRBJ2-2, with 9 bases aligning to TRBD1. Germline lookup yields CDR1 SGHKS and CDR2 YYEKEE (reference sequence). V shed 2 bases and J 5 bases; nucleotides not matched to a gene: 4. CDR3 length: 15 residues. This chain's CDR3 is CASSFGTGFTGELFF. Here the CDR3 DNA reads TGTGCCAGCAGCTTTGGGACAGGGTTTACCGGGGAGCTGTTTTTT.

The chain links TRBV28 to TRBJ1-2; D is unclear. V shed 2 bases and J shed 4 bases, with 8 bases lying between them. The CDR3 is 13 residues long. Per germline, CDR1 MDHEN and CDR2 SYDVKM. The CDR3 sequence: CASSLVKSYGYTF. The CDR3 DNA sequence: TGTGCCAGCAGTTTAGTGAAGTCCTATGGCTACACCTTC.

The V call is TRBV10-3, the J call TRBJ2-7; D perhaps matches TRBD1 (5 bases). V lost 3 bases, J lost 3 bases, and 9 bases lay in between. CDR1 is ENHRY, CDR2 SYGVKD, per germline. This CDR3 contains 13 residues. The CDR3 reads CAISEGVDYEQYF. The CDR3 DNA reads TGTGCCATCAGTGAAGGGGTAGACTACGAGCAGTACTTC.

This chain joins TRBV20-1 and TRBJ1-3; D may be TRBD1 (6 bases). V was shortened by 6 bases and J by 9 bases, with 12 bases between the two germline ends. The CDR3 runs 11 residues. Germline V gives CDR1 DFQATT, CDR2 SNEGSKA (reference sequence). The CDR3, as DNA: TGCAGTGCGCCTACAGGGAGCACCATATATTTT. Residues: CSAPTGSTIYF.

CDR3 loop: CASSFSDTQYF. CDR3 in DNA: TGTGCCAGCAGCTTTTCAGATACGCAGTATTTT. This chain connects TRBV11-3 to TRBJ2-3; D remains ambiguous. Germline CDR1 is SGHNT and CDR2 is YENEEA. This CDR3 has 11 amino acids. Trimming took off 3 bases at V and 4 bases at J, with 2 bases between the two ends.

V usage is TRBV7-9 and J usage is TRBJ2-2; maybe TRBD1 (6 bases). Germline assignment: CDR1 SEHNR and CDR2 FQNEAQ (reference sequence). The CDR3 extends over 14 amino acids. The germline V and J ends were trimmed by 5 bases and 6 bases, with 13 bases remaining between them. In DNA form, the CDR3 reads TGTGCCAGCAGCCCCACAGGGTGGCCCGGGGAGCTGTTTTTT. This gives the protein CASSPTGWPGELFF.

The chain joins TRBV21-1 to TRBJ2-7; TRBD1 was called by the table and not checked on the DNA. TRBV21-1 is given as a pseudogene. The CDR3 is made up of 19 amino acids. The CDR3 loop reads CASSKAGQKFSRSSYEQYF. CDR3 coding DNA: TGTGCCAGCAGCAAAGCAGGACAGAAGTTTTCCAGGAGCTCCTACGAGCAGTACTTC.

This chain connects TRBV6-1 to TRBJ1-1; TRBD1 is a possible D gene (6 bases). The CDR3 extends over 10 amino acids. CDR1 is MNHNS and CDR2 is SASEGT in the germline V gene. Trimming removed 9 bases from V and 14 bases from J, with 16 bases in between. The CDR3 spells CASHVGARFF. The CDR3 DNA is TGTGCCAGTCACGTGGGGGCCCGCTTCTTT.

This clone was picked up one time. This chain connects TRBV5-1 to TRBJ1-1; D is undetermined. In germline, CDR1 is SGHRS, CDR2 YFSETQ. The germline V and J ends were trimmed by 4 bases and 7 bases, with 11 bases remaining between them. The CDR3 length is 12 residues. The CDR3 loop reads CASSPSQIEAFF. For the CDR3, the DNA is TGCGCCAGCAGCCCTTCGCAGATTGAAGCTTTCTTT. The entire variable domain, with the rest obtained from reference TRBV5-1 and TRBJ1-1, is as follows: KAGVTQTPRYLIKTRGQQVTLSCSPISGHRSVSWYQQTPGQGLQFLFEYFSETQRNKGNFPGRFSGRQFSNSRSEMNVSTLELGDSALYLCASSPSQIEAFFGQGTRLTVV.

This sequence joins TRBV29-1 and TRBJ2-3; 10 bases fit TRBD1. Germline V gene data show CDR1 as SQVTM and CDR2 as ANQGSEA. V lost 6 bases, J lost 0 bases, and 18 bases stayed unmatched. The CDR3 covers 19 residues. The CDR3 DNA reads TGCAGCGTCCATTCTAAAACTCACCGGGACAGGGGTAGCACAGATACGCAGTATTTT. Encoded protein: CSVHSKTHRDRGSTDTQYF.

The V call is TRBV10-2, the J call TRBJ1-2; TRBD1 might be the D (5 bases). CDR1 and CDR2 (germline): WSHSY, SAAADI. The CDR3 extends over 14 amino acids. Trimming stripped 0 bases from V and 6 bases from J, with 11 bases between. CDR3 in amino acids: CASSESRQGHGYTF. CDR3 bases: TGCGCCAGCAGTGAGTCAAGGCAGGGCCATGGCTACACCTTC.

The chain joins TRBV15 to TRBJ2-1, with TRBD2 matching 9 bases. This CDR3 contains 14 residues. In germline, CDR1 is LNHNV, CDR2 YYDKDF (reference sequence). With V trimmed by 9 bases and J by 7 bases, 10 bases remained unmatched. CDR3 sequence (DNA): TGTGCCACTAAGGGAGCGGGGGGCCGGAATGAGCAGTTCTTC. It yields the protein CATKGAGGRNEQFF.

The chain uses TRBV6-5 and TRBJ2-3; 7 bases align to TRBD1. Germline CDR1 and CDR2: MNHEY and SVGAGI. V lost 6 bases to trimming and J lost 3 bases; unmatched junction nucleotides: 9. This CDR3 is 15 amino acids long. Written as DNA, the CDR3 is TGTGCCAGCAGCTCCCGAGGGGGCCGGACAGATACGCAGTATTTT. Residues: CASSSRGGRTDTQYF.

V is TRBV4-3 and J is TRBJ2-1, with TRBD1 matching over 7 bases. This CDR3 has 13 residues. Germline V gene sequence: CDR1 LGHNA, CDR2 YSLEER. V lost 4 bases to trimming and J lost 6 bases; unmatched junction nucleotides: 3. The CDR3 sequence is CASSLGTVNEQFF. In nucleotides, the CDR3 is TGCGCCAGCAGCCTGGGGACAGTCAATGAGCAGTTCTTC.

The V and J genes are TRBV6-5 and TRBJ2-5; D may be TRBD1 (6 bases). The germline V gene encodes CDR1 MNHEY and CDR2 SVGAGI. The CDR3 is 15 residues long. Trimming left V 1 base short and J 4 bases short, with 13 bases between. The CDR3 DNA sequence: TGTGCCAGCAGTTACTATGGACAGCCGGGAGAGACCCAGTACTTC. Amino acids: CASSYYGQPGETQYF.

V gene TRBV9 combines with J gene TRBJ2-5; D is unclear. The CDR3 loop spans 15 amino acids. Germline V gene sequence: CDR1 SGDLS, CDR2 YYNGEE. V lost 4 bases and J lost 4, with 17 bases in between. In DNA form, the CDR3 reads TGTGCCAGCAGCCCCATGGTGGGGTTAGGAGAGACCCAGTACTTC. Amino acids: CASSPMVGLGETQYF.

The gene calls are TRBV2 and TRBJ2-5; 9 bases fit TRBD1. This CDR3 has 13 amino acids. Losses at the gene ends were 8 bases for V and 3 bases for J; bases not matched to a gene: 4. The germline gives CDR1 SNHLY, CDR2 FYNNEI. CDR3 region: CASGRTGEETQYF. The CDR3 DNA follows: TGTGCCAGCGGAAGGACAGGGGAAGAGACCCAGTACTTC.

This clone was counted a single time. The chain uses TRBV19 and TRBJ2-1; 9 bases are shared with TRBD2. The junction had 10 bases not matched to a gene; V was cut back by 3 bases and J by 7 bases. CDR1 LNHDA and CDR2 SQIVND come from the germline V gene (reference sequence). The CDR3 runs 16 residues. CDR3: CASSIFAGGGTNEQFF. The CDR3 DNA sequence: TGTGCCAGTAGTATCTTCGCGGGGGGGGGAACAAATGAGCAGTTCTTC.

The chain joins TRBV7-6 to TRBJ2-3; 7 bases match TRBD2. Germline CDR1 is SGHVS and CDR2 is FNYEAQ. The CDR3 is 14 residues long. Germline trimming cut 8 bases from V and 2 bases from J; bases unmatched to any gene: 7. CDR3 in DNA: TGTGCCAGCGGGGGGAGCGGGGCCACAGATACGCAGTATTTT. It specifies CASGGSGATDTQYF.

This clone is medium-sized within its sample. The chain couples TRBV2 to TRBJ1-5; 8 bases are a match to TRBD1. The germline CDR1 and CDR2 sequences are SNHLY and FYNNEI. The trim removed 6 bases at V and 4 bases at J, leaving 5 bases unmatched. The CDR3 spans 14 residues. CDR3 DNA sequence: TGTGCCAGCAGGCCCGGACAGGGTAATCAGCCCCAGCATTTT. As protein: CASRPGQGNQPQHF.